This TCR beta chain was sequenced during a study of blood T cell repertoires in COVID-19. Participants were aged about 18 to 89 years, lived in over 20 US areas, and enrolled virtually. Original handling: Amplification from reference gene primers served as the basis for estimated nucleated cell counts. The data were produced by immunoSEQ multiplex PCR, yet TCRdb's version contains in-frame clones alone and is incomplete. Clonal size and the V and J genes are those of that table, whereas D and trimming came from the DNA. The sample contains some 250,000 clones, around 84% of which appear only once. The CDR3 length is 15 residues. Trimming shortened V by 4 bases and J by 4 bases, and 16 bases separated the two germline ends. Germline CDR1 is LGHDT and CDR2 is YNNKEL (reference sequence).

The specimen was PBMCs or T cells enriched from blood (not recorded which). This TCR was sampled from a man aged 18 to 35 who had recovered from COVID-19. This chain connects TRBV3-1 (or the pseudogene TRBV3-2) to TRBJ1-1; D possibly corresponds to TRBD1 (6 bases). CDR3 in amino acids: CASSRLGGRGTEAFF. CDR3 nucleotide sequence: TGTGCCAGCAGCCGATTAGGGGGAAGGGGCACTGAAGCTTTCTTT.